This T cell receptor (beta chain) was sequenced for a study of T cells in Graves' hyperthyroidism and ophthalmopathy (dated 2019 in TCRdb). Background for the entire study: Peripheral blood samples were taken at initial diagnosis, before any treatment was given. To identify TCR V-J signatures that set the groups apart, the researchers used a discovery cohort of more than 95 patients, made up of 43 with Graves' ophthalmopathy and approximately 57 with stable Graves' hyperthyroidism. Prospective prediction of ophthalmopathy was tested in an independent validation cohort consisting of fewer than 20 hyperthyroidism patients and more than 15 patients who later progressed to ophthalmopathy. The roughly 91 discovery patients were randomly divided into training and test sets at a 7:3 ratio. Thyroid tissue and blood T-cell repertoires from about six Graves' hyperthyroidism patients were also compared in the study. After blood sampling, hyperthyroidism patients were treated with methimazole at a starting dose of 30 mg daily, and ophthalmopathy patients were treated with high-dose intravenous methylprednisolone. According to the paper, TCR Vbeta CDR3 sequencing was carried out on roughly 130 peripheral blood samples, which came from 40 to 45 ophthalmopathy, under 80 hyperthyroidism and about 17 progressor patients.

Ophthalmopathy patients had moderately to severely active disease, Clinical Activity Score of at least 3, NOSPECS grade of at least 4, and duration under 3 months. Patients with uncontrolled infections, other autoimmune diseases, pregnancy or lactation were excluded. Diagnoses relied on clinical symptoms, serum thyroxine and TRAb, thyroid ultrasound and orbital computed tomography. Ficoll-Paque density gradient centrifugation was used to isolate PBMCs from about 10 ml of fresh peripheral blood. Trizol reagent was used to extract total RNA, and RNA quality was then checked on an Agilent 2100 Bioanalyzer. General findings and caveats noted by the study authors: Ophthalmopathy was separated from stable hyperthyroidism by a 13 V-J signature model, with approximately 85% sensitivity and around 81% specificity obtained in cross-validation and 80%/75% obtained in testing. During validation, the model predicted progression to ophthalmopathy a median of approximately six months ahead of onset, with around 71% sensitivity and 72.22% specificity. Most expanded thyroid clonotypes (frequency above 0.001) were also found in blood, which suggests that blood repertoires may mirror thyroid immune responses. No statistical method was used to fix the sample size in advance, and group allocation was not hidden from the investigators.

This clonotype has just a few counts. It lacks a known antigen. No base qualities exist here, and no much larger clone lies one base off it. V and J are truncated by 0 bases and 6 bases respectively, leaving an intervening sequence of 9 bases. Reading from cysteine to phenylalanine, the CDR3 counts 13 amino acids. The DNA shown is the 39-base CDR3, in frame from base 1. In the germline V gene, CDR1 corresponds to SGHRS and CDR2 to YFSETQ. The TCR beta CDR3 regions were amplified from RNA transcripts. The first round of RT-PCR for the TCR CDR3 was performed with the HTBI primer set and the Qiagen OneStep RT-PCR kit. Libraries were constructed in a second round of multiplex PCR, after which size selection and purification were carried out. The libraries were sequenced on an Illumina HiSeq2000 using paired-end 100 bp reads. Under the source paper's analysis protocol: SOAPnuke was used to process the raw data, removing reads that contained adapters or uncalled bases, had a mean Phred below 15, or lacked an exact match to the constant primer or identifier. High-quality paired reads were merged with COPE v1.2.5, and unique nucleotide sequences were defined as clonotypes. MiTCR v1.1 was used to align clonotypes to the IMGT TRBV, TRBD and TRBJ reference segments. Only V-J combinations with frequency above 0.0001, covering about 99% of repertoires, were analysed. A TCS score was defined as the ratio between F50 (clonal expansion) and ExV (chaos), using BLOSUM62-based TCRdist between CDR3 peptides within each V-J. Welch's t-statistics and random forest reduced 500 to 550 V-J features to 10 to 15, which were used in a naive Bayes classifier (R e1071). TCRdb passed the public sequencing reads through fastp at Q25 and MiXCR, retaining productive beta sequences. Entries that share a CDR3 protein sequence are merged under the most common genes and DNA. The V and J calls and clone size are TCRdb's, not the authors'. This sample gives about 600,000 distinct CDR3 sequences in total; about a sixth of them show up just once. The ten largest clonotypes hold less than 3.5% of the sample.

The chain was built from TRBV5-1 and TRBJ1-1; the D segment could be TRBD1, given 5 matching bases. Material: blood. The receptor was isolated from a middle-aged woman with Graves' ophthalmopathy. The CDR3 reads CASSLEGRAEAFF. The DNA is TGCGCCAGCAGCTTGGAGGGGAGGGCTGAAGCTTTCTTT.